The entry that follows covers one TCR beta chain sequence. Between the trimmed V and J ends, which lost 2 bases and 0 bases, there was a span of 14 bases. The CDR3 has 18 residues. Germline V gene sequence: CDR1 MNHEY, CDR2 SMNVEV (reference sequence). This specimen belongs to a study of blood T cell repertoires in COVID-19. Study details: COVID-19 samples from acute and convalescent phases originated in the United States, Italy and Spain. T cells, B-cell-depleted T cells, or PBMCs supplied cDNA or gDNA.

In the study's own analysis: Amplification with reference gene primers provided the estimates of nucleated cell counts. The data were produced by immunoSEQ multiplex PCR, yet TCRdb's version contains in-frame clones alone and is incomplete. V, J and clone size are those of that table, while D and trimming were read from the DNA. Of 40,000 to 55,000 clones in the sample, 80% to 90% were seen once. V gene TRBV27 combines with J gene TRBJ2-6; D not certain. The specimen sequenced was peripheral blood. The origin of this receptor is a human donor in a cohort sampled during active COVID-19. The CDR3 region has the DNA TGTGCCAGCAGTTTAAGACCGGGTCGAAGCTCTGGGGCCAACGTCCTGACTTTC. It is translated as CASSLRPGRSSGANVLTF.